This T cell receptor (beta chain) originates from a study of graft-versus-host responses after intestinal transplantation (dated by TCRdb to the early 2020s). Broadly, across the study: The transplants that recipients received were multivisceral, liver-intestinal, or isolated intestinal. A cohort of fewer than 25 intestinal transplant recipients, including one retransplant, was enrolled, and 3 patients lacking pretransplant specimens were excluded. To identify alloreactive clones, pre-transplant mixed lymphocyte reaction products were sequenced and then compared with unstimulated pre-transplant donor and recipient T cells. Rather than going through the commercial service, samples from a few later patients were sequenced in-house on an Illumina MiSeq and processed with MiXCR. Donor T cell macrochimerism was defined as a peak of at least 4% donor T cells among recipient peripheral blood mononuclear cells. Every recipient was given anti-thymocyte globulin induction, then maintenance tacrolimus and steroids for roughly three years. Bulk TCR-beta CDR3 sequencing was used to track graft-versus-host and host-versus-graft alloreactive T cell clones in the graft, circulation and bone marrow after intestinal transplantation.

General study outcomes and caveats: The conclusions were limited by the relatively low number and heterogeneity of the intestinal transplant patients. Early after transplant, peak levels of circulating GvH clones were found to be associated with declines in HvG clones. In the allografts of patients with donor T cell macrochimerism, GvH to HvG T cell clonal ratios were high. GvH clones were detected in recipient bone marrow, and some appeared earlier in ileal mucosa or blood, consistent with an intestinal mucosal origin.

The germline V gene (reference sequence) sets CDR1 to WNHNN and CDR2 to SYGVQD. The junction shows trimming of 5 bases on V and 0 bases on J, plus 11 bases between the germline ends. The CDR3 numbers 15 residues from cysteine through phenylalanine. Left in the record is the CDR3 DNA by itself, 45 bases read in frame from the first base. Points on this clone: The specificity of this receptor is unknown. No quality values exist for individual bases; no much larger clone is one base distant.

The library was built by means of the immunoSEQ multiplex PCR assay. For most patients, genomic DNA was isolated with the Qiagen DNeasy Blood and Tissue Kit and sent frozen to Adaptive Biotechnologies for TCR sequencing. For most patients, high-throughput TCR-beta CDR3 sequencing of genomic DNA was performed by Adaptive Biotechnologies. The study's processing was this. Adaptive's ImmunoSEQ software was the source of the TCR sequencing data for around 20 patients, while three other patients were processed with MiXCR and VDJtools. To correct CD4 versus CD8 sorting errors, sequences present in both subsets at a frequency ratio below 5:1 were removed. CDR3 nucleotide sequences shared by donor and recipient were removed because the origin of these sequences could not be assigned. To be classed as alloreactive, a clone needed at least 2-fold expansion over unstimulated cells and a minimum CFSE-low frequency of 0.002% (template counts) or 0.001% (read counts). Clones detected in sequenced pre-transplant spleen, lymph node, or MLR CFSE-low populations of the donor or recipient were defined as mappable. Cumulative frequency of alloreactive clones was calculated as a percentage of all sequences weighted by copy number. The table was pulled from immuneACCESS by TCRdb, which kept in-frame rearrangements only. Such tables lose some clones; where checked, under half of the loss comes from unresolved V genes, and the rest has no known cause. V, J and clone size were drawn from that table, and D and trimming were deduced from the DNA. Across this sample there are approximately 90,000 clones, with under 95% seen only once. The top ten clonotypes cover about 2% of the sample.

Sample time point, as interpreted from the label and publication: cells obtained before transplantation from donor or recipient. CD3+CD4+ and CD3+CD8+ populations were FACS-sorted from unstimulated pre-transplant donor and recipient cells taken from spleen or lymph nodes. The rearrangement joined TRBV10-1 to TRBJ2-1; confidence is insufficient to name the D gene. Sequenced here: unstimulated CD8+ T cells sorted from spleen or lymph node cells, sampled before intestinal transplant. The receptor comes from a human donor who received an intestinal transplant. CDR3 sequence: CASSLTLSSYNEQFF. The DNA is TGCGCCAGCAGTTTGACTCTGAGCTCCTACAATGAGCAGTTCTTC.